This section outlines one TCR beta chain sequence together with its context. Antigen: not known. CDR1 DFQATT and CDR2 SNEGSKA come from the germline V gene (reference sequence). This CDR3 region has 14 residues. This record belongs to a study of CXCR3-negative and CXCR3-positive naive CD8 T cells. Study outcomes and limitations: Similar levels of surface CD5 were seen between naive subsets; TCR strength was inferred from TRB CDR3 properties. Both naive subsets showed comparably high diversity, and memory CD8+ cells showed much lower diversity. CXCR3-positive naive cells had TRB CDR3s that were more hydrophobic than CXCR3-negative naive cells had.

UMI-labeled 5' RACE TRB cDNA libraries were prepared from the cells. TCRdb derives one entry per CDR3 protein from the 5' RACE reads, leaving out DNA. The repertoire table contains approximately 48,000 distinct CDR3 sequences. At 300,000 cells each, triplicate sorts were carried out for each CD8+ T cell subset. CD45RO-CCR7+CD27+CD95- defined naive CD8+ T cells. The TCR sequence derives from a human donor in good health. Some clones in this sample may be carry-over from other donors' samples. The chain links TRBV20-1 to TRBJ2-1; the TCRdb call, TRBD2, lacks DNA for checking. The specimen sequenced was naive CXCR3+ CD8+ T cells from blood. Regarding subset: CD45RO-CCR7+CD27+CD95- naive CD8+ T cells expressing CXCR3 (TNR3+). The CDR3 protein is CSANSGGDYNEQFF.